A selection of T cell receptor beta chains follows, all from one sample in a study of CD8+ T cells in alopecia areata. Clones were sequenced by immunoSEQ multiplex PCR, and TCRdb holds only the in-frame ones, with some missing. The table records under 150,000 clones, 65% to 90% of them present only once. The sequenced sample was CD8+ T cells sorted from blood, obtained at week 4, from a patient treated with tofacitinib. The receptors stem from a human donor with alopecia areata. The CDR3 runs from the conserved cysteine through the conserved F or W. D genes are given only for firm matches. Where a row states a size, it is once, few, many or the class of an expanded clone; other rows omit it.

CASTLTVYGTDTQYF,TGTGCCAGCACCTTGACTGTATACGGCACAGATACGCAGTATTTT,NA,TRBV27,TRBJ2-3,NA,15
CSVIPFIAKNIQYF,TGCAGCGTTATTCCTTTCATAGCCAAAAACATTCAGTACTTC,NA,TRBV29-1,TRBJ2-4,NA,14
CASSYFLGDTQYF,TGTGCCAGCAGTTACTTTCTGGGGGATACGCAGTATTTT,NA,TRBV6-5,TRBJ2-3,NA,13
CASSVGPGASSYEQYF,TGTGCCAGCAGCGTAGGTCCGGGGGCCTCAAGCTACGAGCAGTACTTC,NA,TRBV9,TRBJ2-7,NA,16
CSVEGQPYTDTQYF,TGCAGCGTTGAAGGCCAGCCCTACACAGATACGCAGTATTTT,NA,TRBV29-1,TRBJ2-3,NA,14
CASSYSVSNTEAFF,TGTGCCAGCAGTTACTCAGTTTCGAACACTGAAGCTTTCTTT,NA,TRBV6-6,TRBJ1-1,NA,14
CASSPSGGVEQFF,TGTGCTAGCAGCCCGTCGGGCGGGGTTGAGCAGTTCTTC,once,TRBV7-7,TRBJ2-1,NA,13
CASSFVTPTKEGGYTF,TGTGCCAGCAGCTTTGTAACTCCTACAAAAGAGGGAGGCTACACCTTC,NA,TRBV7-9,TRBJ1-2,NA,16
CASSDSPTQAHYGYTF,TGTGCCAGCAGTGACTCACCCACCCAGGCCCACTATGGCTACACCTTC,NA,TRBV25-1,TRBJ1-2,NA,16
CASSPPPGQPHSGANVLTF,TGTGCCAGCAGCCCCCCACCGGGACAGCCCCACTCTGGGGCCAACGTCCTGACTTTC,NA,TRBV7-9,TRBJ2-6,TRBD1,19
CASAKLGIGSGELFF,TGTGCCAGCGCCAAATTGGGGATAGGCTCCGGGGAGCTGTTTTTT,NA,TRBV13,TRBJ2-2,NA,15
CASSLGGHKGIGYEQYF,TGTGCCAGCAGTTTGGGGGGGCACAAGGGTATAGGTTACGAGCAGTACTTC,NA,TRBV27,TRBJ2-7,NA,17
CSVEDERASYNEQFF,TGCAGCGTTGAAGATGAAAGGGCTAGCTACAATGAGCAGTTCTTC,NA,TRBV29-1,TRBJ2-1,NA,15
CASSLGQVPPDTQYF,TGTGCCAGCAGCCTCGGACAGGTCCCACCAGATACGCAGTATTTT,NA,TRBV7-9,TRBJ2-3,TRBD1,15
CASSQAAGGSGANVLTF,TGCGCCAGCAGCCAAGCAGCGGGAGGCTCTGGGGCCAACGTCCTGACTTTC,few,TRBV4-3,TRBJ2-6,TRBD2,17
CSVFDGEGEQYF,TGCAGCGTTTTCGATGGGGAGGGCGAGCAGTACTTC,few,TRBV29-1,TRBJ2-7,TRBD2,12
CASSEGNEQFF,TGTGCCAGCAGCGAGGGCAATGAGCAGTTCTTC,NA,TRBV9,TRBJ2-1,NA,11
CAWSVGTGLNEQYF,TGTGCCTGGAGTGTCGGGACAGGGCTCAACGAGCAGTACTTC,NA,TRBV30,TRBJ2-7,TRBD1,14
CASSLEEGRAEQETQYF,TGCGCCAGCAGCTTGGAGGAGGGGCGGGCCGAGCAAGAGACCCAGTACTTC,NA,TRBV5-1,TRBJ2-5,NA,17
CASKEQGHQETQYF,TGTGCCAGTAAGGAGCAGGGGCATCAAGAGACCCAGTACTTC,NA,TRBV7-9,TRBJ2-5,NA,14
CSVGTGGNEQFF,TGCAGCGTAGGGACAGGGGGTAATGAGCAGTTCTTC,few,TRBV29-1,TRBJ2-1,TRBD1,12
CASSPETSGGAAYEQYF,TGTGCCAGCAGCCCAGAGACTAGCGGGGGGGCTGCCTACGAGCAGTACTTC,few,TRBV7-9,TRBJ2-7,TRBD2,17
CAASQDPLYGYTF,TGTGCCGCTAGCCAGGACCCCCTCTATGGCTACACCTTC,NA,TRBV6-5,TRBJ1-2,NA,13
CASSSGQHTEAFF,TGTGCCAGCAGTTCCGGACAGCACACTGAAGCTTTCTTT,NA,TRBV27,TRBJ1-1,NA,13
CASSQPGQGGTEAFF,TGCGCCAGCAGCCAACCGGGACAGGGTGGAACTGAAGCTTTCTTT,NA,TRBV4-1,TRBJ1-1,TRBD1,15
CASSPHGGAVGNSYEQYF,TGTGCCAGCAGCCCACACGGTGGGGCCGTGGGGAACTCCTACGAGCAGTACTTC,NA,TRBV5-6,TRBJ2-7,NA,18
CASSFSGGPYEQYF,TGTGCCAGCAGTTTTAGCGGGGGGCCCTACGAGCAGTACTTC,NA,TRBV6-5,TRBJ2-7,TRBD2,14
CASSQDWTSGGPEADTQYF,TGCGCCAGCAGCCAAGATTGGACTAGCGGGGGCCCAGAGGCAGATACGCAGTATTTT,NA,TRBV4-1,TRBJ2-3,TRBD2,19
CALTSGGSWNEQFF,TGTGCCCTTACTAGTGGGGGCAGCTGGAATGAGCAGTTCTTC,NA,TRBV2,TRBJ2-1,NA,14
CASSRGSEAFF,TGTGCCAGCAGTAGGGGGTCCGAAGCTTTCTTT,NA,TRBV27,TRBJ1-1,NA,11
CSVLSTGHTGELFF,TGCAGCGTTCTTTCCACAGGTCACACCGGGGAGCTGTTTTTT,NA,TRBV29-1,TRBJ2-2,NA,14
CSVAGAGVGLETQYF,TGCAGCGTTGCGGGGGCAGGGGTAGGCCTCGAGACCCAGTACTTC,NA,TRBV29-1,TRBJ2-5,NA,15
CATRGDTSYNEQFF,TGTGCCACCCGAGGGGACACTTCCTACAATGAGCAGTTCTTC,once,TRBV10-3,TRBJ2-1,NA,14
CASSNQSGGAGNTEAFF,TGCGCCAGCAGCAACCAGTCAGGGGGCGCGGGGAACACTGAAGCTTTCTTT,NA,TRBV4-3,TRBJ1-1,TRBD1,17
CASSRPGHNSPLHF,TGTGCCAGCAGCCGGCCTGGGCATAATTCACCCCTCCACTTT,few,TRBV11-3,TRBJ1-6,NA,14
CATSRDIAGGPIRKTQYF,TGTGCCACCAGCAGAGATATCGCGGGGGGGCCAATCAGGAAGACCCAGTACTTC,NA,TRBV15,TRBJ2-5,TRBD2,18
CASSPGLLTYEQYF,TGCGCCAGCAGCCCGGGACTCCTGACCTACGAGCAGTACTTC,NA,TRBV4-3,TRBJ2-7,NA,14
CASSSDRDDSNTDTQYF,TGTGCCAGTAGTTCTGATCGAGACGACTCTAACACAGATACGCAGTATTTT,NA,TRBV19,TRBJ2-3,NA,17
CASSQGTETSWTYEQYF,TGCGCCAGCAGCCAAGGGACCGAGACTAGCTGGACCTACGAGCAGTACTTC,few,TRBV4-1,TRBJ2-7,TRBD2,17
CASSFGSRNQPQHF,TGTGCCAGCAGCTTTGGCAGCCGCAATCAGCCCCAGCATTTT,NA,TRBV13,TRBJ1-5,NA,14
CASSSPGAANEQFF,TGTGCCAGCAGCTCCCCCGGGGCTGCCAATGAGCAGTTCTTC,few,TRBV7-9,TRBJ2-1,NA,14
CASSLGGQNQPQHF,TGTGCCAGCAGCTTAGGGGGACAAAATCAGCCCCAGCATTTT,NA,TRBV7-9,TRBJ1-5,NA,14
CASSSGQGDEQYF,TGTGCCAGCAGCTCCGGACAGGGGGACGAGCAGTACTTC,NA,TRBV13,TRBJ2-7,TRBD1,13
CSVGTGVSYNEQFF,TGCAGCGTTGGGACAGGGGTTAGCTACAATGAGCAGTTCTTC,NA,TRBV29-1,TRBJ2-1,TRBD1,14
CASSIEATRVLGPSYEQYF,TGTGCCAGTAGTATAGAGGCTACAAGGGTTCTCGGACCTTCATACGAGCAGTACTTC,NA,TRBV19,TRBJ2-7,NA,19
CASTLLGGGTEAFF,TGTGCCAGTACCCTCCTGGGGGGGGGCACTGAGGCTTTCTTT,NA,TRBV19,TRBJ1-1,NA,14
CSVEFGSPYEQYF,TGCAGCGTTGAATTTGGGTCCCCCTACGAGCAGTACTTC,NA,TRBV29-1,TRBJ2-7,NA,13
CASSEGSDSSQPQHF,TGTGCCAGCAGTGAGGGCAGCGACTCTAGTCAGCCCCAGCATTTT,NA,TRBV2,TRBJ1-5,NA,15
CASSMWTGGDETQYF,TGTGCCAGCAGCATGTGGACAGGGGGCGACGAGACCCAGTACTTC,few,TRBV7-9,TRBJ2-5,TRBD1,15
CASSQVPSGGTRGEQYF,TGCGCCAGCAGCCAAGTCCCTAGCGGGGGCACTAGGGGCGAGCAGTACTTC,NA,TRBV4-1,TRBJ2-7,TRBD2,17
CSAAPGDTEAFF,TGCAGCGCAGCCCCTGGGGATACTGAAGCTTTCTTT,NA,TRBV29-1,TRBJ1-1,NA,12
CASSFLQGAGYEQYF,TGTGCCAGCAGCTTCCTTCAGGGGGCGGGTTACGAGCAGTACTTC,few,TRBV7-9,TRBJ2-7,TRBD1,15
CASSLGASYEQYF,TGTGCCAGCAGTCTGGGGGCTTCCTACGAGCAGTACTTC,NA,TRBV27,TRBJ2-7,NA,13